The present TCR beta chain was sequenced within a study of blood T cells in healthy people across ages. To note about this clonotype: Its antigen is unidentified. Mismatch with germline at one junction end may stem from a read error.

The sample providers were healthy Caucasian people from Russia, aged roughly 6 to 95. The germline V gene encodes CDR1 MNHEY and CDR2 SMNVEV (reference sequence). CDR3 length: 16 amino acids. Primed by a sample-barcoded 5' primer and a J-beta primer mix, a second PCR proceeded for roughly 6 to 12 cycles. At least 2.5 million CDR3-containing paired-end reads were obtained per sample. From the 5' RACE reads, TCRdb called clonotypes with MiXCR, one entry per CDR3 protein. This sample has about 1.6 million distinct CDR3 sequences, with 34% found just once. Study-wide results and caveats: Researchers report that TCR beta diversity correlated strongly with naive T cell percentage. Age advanced and TCR beta diversity per million T cells fell, roughly linearly.

The V gene is TRBV27, the J gene TRBJ2-3, with a tentative D call TRBD2 (7 bases). The sequenced sample consisted of blood. This TCR came from a woman between 25 and 40 years old in good health. CDR3 sequence: CASSLVSGDNTYTQYF. The CDR3 DNA sequence: TGTGCCAGCAGTTTGGTCAGCGGGGACAACACATATACGCAGTATTTT.